These 17 T cell receptor beta chains were sequenced from one sample in a study of radiotherapy plus CTLA-4 blockade in lung cancer. Here immunoSEQ multiplex PCR was the method, and the copy in TCRdb shows in-frame clones only, minus some. The sample lists 62,000 or so clones; around 80% were seen once. The specimen comprised peripheral blood, sampled from a patient treated with radiotherapy plus ipilimumab. Receptor source: a human donor with non-small cell lung cancer who had a complete response to radiotherapy plus ipilimumab.

The V call is TRBV19, the J call TRBJ2-1; TRBD1 is a possible D gene (5 bases). Trimming cost V 6 bases and J 8 bases, with 17 bases left between them. CDR1 is LNHDA and CDR2 is SQIVND in the germline V gene (reference sequence). The CDR3 has 14 amino acids. The chain's CDR3 is CASSRRGRPHEQFF. CDR3 bases: TGTGCCAGTAGCAGAAGGGGCAGACCCCATGAGCAGTTCTTC. The whole variable domain, filled in from reference TRBV19 and TRBJ2-1, reads DGGITQSPKYLFRKEGQNVTLSCEQNLNHDAMYWYRQDPGQGLRLIYYSQIVNDFQKGDIAEGYSVSREKKESFPLTVTSAQKNPTAFYLCASSRRGRPHEQFFGPGTRLTVL.

CDR3 coding DNA: TGTGCCAGCAGCCCCGGGACAGCTGAAAGAGGCTACACCTTC. Translated: CASSPGTAERGYTF. The V and J genes are TRBV7-2 and TRBJ1-2; the match to TRBD1 covers 7 bases. In germline, CDR1 is SGHTA, CDR2 FQGNSA. CDR3 length equals 14 residues. V lost 5 bases and J lost 8; bases outside the gene matches: 11.

This clone turned up a few times. The CDR3 spells CASSLGQSTGNTIYF. CDR3 coding DNA: TGCGCCAGCAGCTTGGGACAGTCCACTGGAAACACCATATATTTT. This chain joins TRBV5-1 and TRBJ1-3; D is possibly TRBD1 (5 bases). The germline V gene encodes CDR1 SGHRS and CDR2 YFSETQ. V shed 0 bases and J shed 2 bases, with 9 bases lying between them. The length of the CDR3 is 15 residues.

This clone was recorded only once. The chain has TRBV29-1 and TRBJ2-1; 10 positions match TRBD2. Per the germline V gene, CDR1 is SQVTM and CDR2 is ANQGSEA. This CDR3 has 17 amino acids. V was pared by 5 bases and J by 0 bases, with 10 bases of the junction left unmatched. This chain's CDR3 is CSVQREGLVSSYNEQFF. For the CDR3, the DNA is TGCAGCGTTCAGCGGGAGGGCCTGGTGAGCTCCTACAATGAGCAGTTCTTC.

This chain links TRBV6-5 with TRBJ2-1; 8 nucleotides match TRBD1. V shed 0 bases and J 12 bases; nucleotides not matched to a gene: 4. The CDR3 has 13 residues. Germline V gene data show CDR1 as MNHEY and CDR2 as SVGAGI. The CDR3 bases are TGTGCCAGCAGTTACTCTGGACAGGGCGCGCAGTTCTTC. Residues: CASSYSGQGAQFF.

This clone was found a few times. The chain has TRBV18 and TRBJ2-2, with unresolved D. From germline, CDR1 is KGHSH and CDR2 LQKENI. This CDR3 is built from 15 residues. The V end lost 4 bases, the J end lost 4 bases, and 13 bases lay between the germline ends. CDR3 protein: CASSLQREGTGELFF. CDR3 sequence (DNA): TGTGCCAGCTCACTGCAAAGGGAAGGCACCGGGGAGCTGTTTTTT.

DNA for the CDR3: TGCGCCAGCAGCGATGGACAGGGCGGACAGCCCCAGCATTTT. Amino acid sequence: CASSDGQGGQPQHF. V gene TRBV5-1 combines with J gene TRBJ1-5; 8 positions agree with TRBD1. Trimming at V came to 4 bases and at J to 7 bases, leaving 7 bases not matched to a gene. CDR1 and CDR2 from the germline V gene are SGHRS and YFSETQ. The CDR3 length is 14 residues.

V and J are TRBV2 and TRBJ2-5, with D hard to call. The germline gives CDR1 SNHLY, CDR2 FYNNEI. The V end lost 2 bases, the J end lost 4 bases, and 11 bases lay between the germline ends. The CDR3 is 14 amino acids. CDR3 sequence reads: CASSERAVLETQYF. In DNA form, the CDR3 reads TGTGCCAGCAGTGAAAGGGCAGTCCTAGAGACCCAGTACTTC.

The V gene is TRBV7-8, the J gene TRBJ1-3; D gene ambiguous. Trimming cost V 5 bases and J 4 bases, with 12 bases left between them. The CDR3 is 14 residues long. Germline V gene lookup returns CDR1 SGHVS and CDR2 FQNEAQ. CDR3 sequence: CASSLSGEGNTIYF. The CDR3 DNA reads TGTGCCAGCAGCCTTTCCGGAGAGGGAAACACCATATATTTT.

The chain employs TRBV18 and TRBJ1-4, with 8 positions matching TRBD1. Looked up from germline, CDR1 is KGHSH and CDR2 is LQKENI. The length of the CDR3 is 15 residues. V shed 6 bases and J 7 bases; nucleotides not matched to a gene: 10. The CDR3 protein is CASSPGQGGVEKLFF. In DNA form, the CDR3 reads TGTGCCAGCTCCCCCGGACAGGGAGGTGTTGAAAAACTGTTTTTT.

CDR3 DNA sequence: TGTGCCAGCAGCTTGGGGGACAGGGAGGCTTTCTTT. Translated: CASSLGDREAFF. The chain links TRBV5-4 to TRBJ1-1; TRBD1 matches 9 bases. This CDR3 has 12 residues. Losses at the gene ends were 0 bases for V and 11 bases for J; bases not matched to a gene: 2. CDR1 and CDR2 from the germline V gene are SGHNT and YYREEE (reference sequence).

The chain employs TRBV5-1 and TRBJ2-4; possibly TRBD1 or TRBD2 for D (5 bases each). Trimming removed 1 base at V and 5 bases at J, with 13 bases between. The germline CDR1 and CDR2 sequences are SGHRS and YFSETQ. The CDR3 runs to 15 residues. The CDR3 loop reads CASSLLEGNQNIQYF. CDR3 bases: TGCGCCAGCAGCTTGCTTGAGGGGAACCAAAACATTCAGTACTTC.

The chain joins TRBV4-3 to TRBJ1-4, with a weak D call TRBD1 (5 bases). This CDR3 has 17 residues. Trimming removed 0 bases at V and 12 bases at J, with 23 bases between. Germline values: CDR1 LGHNA, CDR2 YSLEER. The CDR3 DNA reads TGCGCCAGCAGCCAAGATTGGTGGGACGGATCTCGGGGGGAACTGTTTTTT. It is translated as CASSQDWWDGSRGELFF.

This clone has just one count. The rearrangement links TRBV11-2 to TRBJ1-6; D perhaps matches TRBD1 (6 bases). V was clipped by 5 bases and J by 11 bases, with 16 bases between them. CDR1 is SGHAT, CDR2 FQNNGV, per germline. The CDR3 runs to 14 residues. The CDR3 DNA reads TGTGCCAGCAGCCCGGGTAATCAGGGGACACCCCTCCACTTT. Amino acid sequence: CASSPGNQGTPLHF.

On this clone: At one of its ends the junction is not consistent with the germline gene, which may arise from a read error. Other DNA sequences from this sample encode an identical CDR3 as well. J is TRBJ1-2 and V is TRBV29-1; possibly TRBD1 for D (6 bases). This CDR3 is 12 amino acids long. Germline lookup yields CDR1 SQVTM and CDR2 ANQGSEA. CDR3 nucleotide sequence: TGCAGCTCGAGGGGGATCGGCTATGGTTACACCTTC. As protein: CSSRGIGYGYTF. The variable domain in full, completed from reference TRBV29-1 and TRBJ1-2, reads SAVISQKPSRDICQRGTSLTIQCQVDSQVTMMFWYRQQPGQSLTLIATANQGSEATYESGFVIDKFPISRPNLTFSTLTVSNMSPEDSSIYLCSSRGIGYGYTFGSGTRLTVV.

This sequence joins TRBV6-1 and TRBJ1-2, with TRBD1 matching 11 bases. The length of the CDR3 is 15 residues. V lost 2 bases, J lost 5 bases, and 4 bases stayed unmatched. Germline V CDR1 and CDR2: MNHNS, SASEGT. CDR3 loop: CASSERGTGGYGYTF. The CDR3 DNA reads TGTGCCAGCAGTGAAAGGGGGACAGGGGGTTATGGCTACACCTTC.

The chain combines TRBV18 with TRBJ2-7; the D is unclear. Germline V gives CDR1 KGHSH, CDR2 LQKENI. The CDR3 runs 17 residues. V lost 0 bases and J lost 0, with 15 bases in between. CDR3 protein: CASSPPLVDRPSYEQYF. The CDR3 nucleotides are TGTGCCAGCTCACCACCGTTGGTGGACCGGCCCTCCTACGAGCAGTACTTC.